This T cell receptor beta chain was recovered during a study of beta chain features in type 1 diabetes. Reverse transcription of all isolated RNA meant that expressed TCRB transcripts were sequenced. Profiled with immunoSEQ multiplex PCR; TCRdb holds only in-frame clones, not every one. This table holds 200,000 to 300,000 clones, about 70% found once. The trim removed 1 base at V and 4 bases at J, leaving 4 bases unmatched. Germline CDR1 reads GTSNPN; CDR2 reads SVGIG (reference sequence). This CDR3 has 14 amino acids. This chain uses TRBV30 with TRBJ2-1; the match to TRBD2 covers 7 bases. The TCR sequence derives from a man aged 25-40 years in good health. The sample was naive CD4+ T cells from blood. CDR3 coding DNA: TGTGCCTGGAGTGCCCTAGCGGAATACAATGAGCAGTTCTTC. It codes for CAWSALAEYNEQFF.